The subject of this entry is one T cell receptor beta chain. Its antigen is as yet unknown. Germline V gives CDR1 SQVTM, CDR2 ANQGSEA. CDR3 length equals 11 residues. Trimming left V 4 bases short and J 7 bases short, with 8 bases between. TCRdb's table, derived via immunoSEQ multiplex PCR, lists solely in-frame clones and lacks some. The data hold 100,000 or so clones, with 80% to 90% observed a single time. This entry belongs to a study of T cell responses to AZD1222 COVID-19 vaccine. Overall study findings and caveats: Only a handful of AZD1222 recipients were seropositive at baseline. Nearly half of spike-specific TCRs reportedly go after variant regions that carry no mutations. Sampling captured repertoires only after the peak T cell response.

Sequenced here: peripheral blood, sampled on day 0 of AZD1222 vaccination. The source of this sequence is an adult in good health. The genes are TRBV29-1 and TRBJ2-1; no firm D call. DNA for the CDR3: TGCAGCGTTGCCCTCGGGAATGAGCAGTTCTTC. It is translated as CSVALGNEQFF.